The 24 T cell receptor beta chains in this list originate from one sample, sequenced in a study of control samples from healthy donors and cancer patients. Generated by immunoSEQ multiplex PCR, the TCRdb table keeps only in-frame clones and is missing some. In the table there are over 200,000 clones, approximately 80% of which are singletons. The sequenced sample was PBMCs. These receptors originate from a woman aged 60 to 75 with lung cancer.

The chain couples TRBV28 to TRBJ1-1, with D uncertain. CDR1 MDHEN and CDR2 SYDVKM come from the germline V gene. This CDR3 region has 11 residues. Trimming left V 5 bases short and J 1 base short, with 2 bases between. The CDR3 bases are TGTGCCAGCAGTAGGAACACTGAAGCTTTCTTT. Translating gives CASSRNTEAFF.

The V and J genes are TRBV28 and TRBJ1-2, with TRBD1 matching over 9 bases. The CDR3 consists of 14 residues. V shed 2 bases and J 4 bases; nucleotides not matched to a gene: 2. CDR1 and CDR2 (germline): MDHEN, SYDVKM. The CDR3 DNA reads TGTGCCAGCAGTTTAGTGACAGGGGGCTATGGCTACACCTTC. As protein: CASSLVTGGYGYTF.

The rearrangement links TRBV11-2 to TRBJ2-3; the D gene could be TRBD1 or TRBD2 (6 bases each). The germline V gene encodes CDR1 SGHAT and CDR2 FQNNGV. Trimming pared 5 bases from V and 3 bases from J, leaving 15 bases between. The CDR3 spans 15 residues. CDR3 sequence (DNA): TGTGCCAGCAGCCCAGTGAGAGGGGGGACAGATACGCAGTATTTT. This encodes CASSPVRGGTDTQYF.

The gene calls are TRBV6-5 and TRBJ1-5; the D gene is possibly TRBD1 (6 bases). The V and J ends lost 6 bases and 7 bases respectively, with 13 bases between them. CDR3 length: 13 amino acids. Germline V lookup: CDR1 MNHEY, CDR2 SVGAGI. The CDR3 sequence: CASRRPGGQPQHF. CDR3 in DNA: TGTGCCAGCAGGAGACCGGGGGGCCAGCCCCAGCATTTT.

The V call is TRBV6-1, the J call TRBJ2-1, with 15 bases aligning to TRBD2. Losses at the gene ends were 4 bases for V and 7 bases for J; bases not matched to a gene: 8. This CDR3 is built from 17 residues. Germline values: CDR1 MNHNS, CDR2 SASEGT. The CDR3 sequence is CASSGLRTSGRGNEQFF. The CDR3 DNA reads TGTGCCAGCAGTGGCCTAAGGACTAGCGGGAGGGGGAATGAGCAGTTCTTC.

V is TRBV9 and J is TRBJ1-3; D might be TRBD1 (5 bases). Germline V CDR1 and CDR2: SGDLS, YYNGEE. V shed 4 bases and J shed 0 bases, with 14 bases lying between them. The CDR3 consists of 16 residues. In DNA form, the CDR3 reads TGTGCCAGCAGCCCCGGGACCGCTTTCTCTGGAAACACCATATATTTT. As protein: CASSPGTAFSGNTIYF.

The CDR3 loop is CASSPAGGSEAFF. CDR3 bases: TGTGCCAGCAGTCCCGCCGGGGGGTCTGAAGCTTTCTTT. This sequence joins TRBV28 and TRBJ1-1; TRBD1 is a possible D gene (5 bases). Trimming removed 5 bases at V and 6 bases at J, with 13 bases between. In germline, CDR1 is MDHEN, CDR2 SYDVKM. There are 13 residues in the CDR3.

This rearrangement joins TRBV4-1 to TRBJ2-1; D is unresolved. V lost 0 bases and J lost 9, with 15 bases in between. The length of the CDR3 is 15 residues. The germline gives CDR1 MGHRA, CDR2 YSYEKL. As DNA, the CDR3 is TGCGCCAGCAGCCAAGAGAGAGTAGCTCTGGGTGAGCAGTTCTTC. Encoded protein: CASSQERVALGEQFF.

The chain employs TRBV5-1 and TRBJ1-1; no definite D call. This CDR3 is 13 amino acids long. The germline gives CDR1 SGHRS, CDR2 YFSETQ. Trimming pared 0 bases from V and 4 bases from J, leaving 7 bases between. CDR3 DNA sequence: TGCGCCAGCAGCTTGGATGTAAGCACTGAAGCTTTCTTT. This codes for CASSLDVSTEAFF.

The J gene is TRBJ1-5, the V gene TRBV3-1 (or the pseudogene TRBV3-2), with D uncertain. V was shortened by 1 base and J by 7 bases, with 14 bases between the two germline ends. Germline CDR1 and CDR2: LGHDT and YNNKEL (reference sequence). This CDR3 has 15 residues. CDR3 bases: TGTGCCAGCAGCCAAGGAACCGGTCGGAGCCAGCCCCAGCATTTT. Protein: CASSQGTGRSQPQHF.

To note about this clone: Other DNA sequences in this sample translate to the same CDR3. V usage is TRBV6-2 or TRBV6-3 and J usage is TRBJ2-5; D gene uncertain. V was pared by 6 bases and J by 3 bases, with 8 bases between. The CDR3 is 12 amino acids. Germline V CDR1 and CDR2: MNHEY, SVGEGT. This CDR3 reads CASSPVEETQYF. CDR3 bases: TGTGCCAGCAGCCCAGTTGAAGAGACCCAGTACTTC.

This rearrangement joins TRBV9 to TRBJ1-5, with TRBD1 matching over 7 bases. This CDR3 has 15 amino acids. In germline, CDR1 is SGDLS, CDR2 YYNGEE. V lost 0 bases to trimming and J lost 5 bases; unmatched junction nucleotides: 5. The CDR3 spells CASSVGLQGDQPQHF. CDR3 DNA sequence: TGTGCCAGCAGCGTAGGGCTCCAGGGGGATCAGCCCCAGCATTTT.

The CDR3 region is CASRDRGRGEKLFF. In DNA, the CDR3 is TGTGCCAGCCGGGACAGGGGGAGAGGCGAAAAACTGTTTTTT. The chain links TRBV19 to TRBJ1-4; 11 bases map to TRBD1. V trimming: 9 bases; J trimming: 8 bases; junction bases outside the gene matches: 8. CDR3 length equals 14 residues. The germline CDR1 and CDR2 sequences are LNHDA and SQIVND (reference sequence).

This clone came up once. CDR3 region: CASSLRQGQNNEQFF. In nucleotides, the CDR3 is TGTGCCAGCTCACTACGACAGGGGCAGAACAATGAGCAGTTCTTC. This chain joins TRBV18 and TRBJ2-1; 8 bases line up with TRBD1. CDR1 is KGHSH, CDR2 LQKENI, per germline. This CDR3 comprises 15 residues. V lost 4 bases, J lost 5 bases, and 7 bases stayed unmatched.

This clone was counted a single time. V usage is TRBV18 and J usage is TRBJ1-5; TRBD1 might be the D (6 bases). With 5 bases removed from V and 8 bases from J, the gap between germline ends came to 13 bases. The CDR3 is 13 residues long. The germline V gene encodes CDR1 KGHSH and CDR2 LQKENI. The CDR3 DNA follows: TGTGCCAGCTCAACTGACAGGTTTAAGCCCCAGCATTTT. It specifies CASSTDRFKPQHF.

The chain employs TRBV18 and TRBJ2-3; D uncertain. V shed 1 base and J shed 0 bases, with 5 bases lying between them. The CDR3 has 14 residues. CDR1 KGHSH and CDR2 LQKENI come from the germline V gene. The DNA of the CDR3 is TGTGCCAGCTCACCACAGGGTAGCACAGATACGCAGTATTTT. Translated, it gives CASSPQGSTDTQYF.

A word on this clone: This sample includes further DNA sequences coding for the same CDR3. The gene calls are TRBV9 and TRBJ2-7; 9 bases align to TRBD1. Germline values: CDR1 SGDLS, CDR2 YYNGEE. The CDR3 is 15 amino acids. V lost 4 bases, J lost 0 bases, and 5 bases stayed unmatched. The DNA for the CDR3 is TGTGCCAGCAGCTTAGGGACAGGGAGCTCCTACGAGCAGTACTTC. As protein: CASSLGTGSSYEQYF. Supplemented by reference TRBV9 and TRBJ2-7, the full variable domain reads DSGVTQTPKHLITATGQRVTLRCSPRSGDLSVYWYQQSLDQGLQFLIQYYNGEERAKGNILERFSAQQFPDLHSELNLSSLELGDSALYFCASSLGTGSSYEQYFGPGTRLTVT.

The chain carries TRBV19 and TRBJ1-1; perhaps TRBD1 as D (5 bases). Germline values: CDR1 LNHDA, CDR2 SQIVND (reference sequence). CDR3 size: 13 residues. The V end was cut by 3 bases, the J end by 8 bases, with 13 bases between. The CDR3 here is CASSIWGQTEAFF. For the CDR3, the DNA is TGTGCCAGTAGTATTTGGGGCCAGACCGAAGCTTTCTTT.

As DNA, the CDR3 is TGTGCCAGTAGTAAAACAGGGGGCAGAAACACTGAAGCTTTCTTT. Translated, it gives CASSKTGGRNTEAFF. The chain links TRBV19 to TRBJ1-1; 9 bases are a match to TRBD1. CDR3 length: 15 residues. Germline CDR1 and CDR2: LNHDA and SQIVND (reference sequence). The ends lost 4 bases at V and 2 bases at J; junction bases unmatched: 5.

This clone was observed a single time. The rearrangement uses TRBV4-2 and TRBJ1-3; 9 bases line up with TRBD1. V was pared by 4 bases and J by 1 base, with 20 bases of the junction left unmatched. CDR1 and CDR2 from the germline V gene are LGHNA and YNFKEQ. This CDR3 is 21 amino acids long. CDR3 sequence reads: CASSPNLPGTGFIPSGNTIYF. As DNA, the CDR3 is TGTGCCAGCAGCCCTAATCTCCCCGGGACAGGGTTTATCCCTTCTGGAAACACCATATATTTT.

The genes are TRBV7-3 and TRBJ1-1; D is unresolved. V was clipped by 5 bases and J by 2 bases, with 12 bases between them. This CDR3 is 14 amino acids long. CDR1 and CDR2 from the germline V gene are SGHTA and FQGTGA. The CDR3 loop reads CASSPDTINTEAFF. The DNA for the CDR3 is TGTGCCAGCAGCCCCGACACGATAAACACTGAAGCTTTCTTT.

The chain carries TRBV27 and TRBJ2-7; the D gene is possibly TRBD2 (5 bases). The CDR3 contains 15 residues. The germline V and J ends were trimmed by 1 base and 2 bases, with 12 bases remaining between them. Germline CDR1 and CDR2: MNHEY and SMNVEV (reference sequence). This CDR3 is CASSLYGGFAYEQYF. CDR3 nucleotides: TGTGCCAGCAGTTTATATGGCGGGTTCGCCTACGAGCAGTACTTC.

The chain has TRBV5-1 and TRBJ2-7; tentatively, D is TRBD1 or TRBD2 (5 bases each). The germline V and J ends were trimmed by 1 base and 7 bases, with 12 bases remaining between them. The CDR3 sequence is 13 residues long. Germline CDR1 reads SGHRS; CDR2 reads YFSETQ. In DNA form, the CDR3 reads TGCGCCAGCAGCTTGAGAGTGGGGGTGGAGCAGTACTTC. It yields the protein CASSLRVGVEQYF.

The rearrangement uses TRBV19 and TRBJ1-5; 7 nucleotides align to TRBD1. With 5 bases clipped from V and 7 bases from J, the junction kept 14 bases outside the gene matches. Looked up from germline, CDR1 is LNHDA and CDR2 is SQIVND (reference sequence). The CDR3 runs to 16 residues. The CDR3 bases are TGTGCCAGTAGTCTCCTCACGGGACAGCCATTCCAGCCCCAGCATTTT. It specifies CASSLLTGQPFQPQHF.